This T cell receptor beta chain was captured in a study of regulatory T cells in long-lasting Graves disease. Many counts were recorded for this clonotype. What it binds is unknown. Germline CDR1 reads SNHLY; CDR2 reads FYNNEI. The CDR3 has 14 amino acids. V lost 1 base, J lost 3 bases, and 9 bases lay in between. Time point in this sample: newly diagnosed GD, antithyroid drugs for less than 3 months. The TCR library used RNA extracted from PBMCs. Relying on iRepertoire HTBI primers and Arm-PCR of CDR3 regions, the team built TCR beta libraries. TCRdb re-derived calls from the multiplex PCR reads in MiXCR, one entry per CDR3 protein. The sample contains roughly 420,000 distinct CDR3 sequences, about 15% of which appear only once. Study results and caveats: Repertoires from persistent disease leaned toward TRBV28, TRBJ1-2 and TRBJ2-5.

The data also belong to a second study, concerning T cells in Graves' hyperthyroidism and ophthalmopathy. This second study notes: Carried out on the TCR CDR3, a first-round RT-PCR used the HTBI primer set.

The TCR comes from a woman in her forties or fifties with Graves disease. This rearrangement joins TRBV2 to TRBJ1-2; no reliable D call. The sample in question was peripheral blood mononuclear cells (PBMCs), obtained at new diagnosis, from a patient treated with antithyroid drugs. CDR3 region: CASSEVSDYYGYTF. CDR3 bases: TGTGCCAGCAGTGAAGTATCAGATTACTATGGCTACACCTTC.